This T cell receptor beta chain was captured by sequencing in a study of identical twins. Trimming cost V 6 bases and J 0 bases, with 6 bases left between them. Germline V gene lookup returns CDR1 MNHNS and CDR2 SASEGT. CDR3 size: 13 residues. MiXCR was run by TCRdb on the 5' RACE reads, yielding one entry per CDR3 protein. The sample includes around 670,000 distinct CDR3 sequences, over 5% of them seen just once. This clonotype was found many times. Sequenced material: naive T cells sorted from blood. The clonotype was recovered from a man younger than 30 in good health. This chain uses TRBV6-1 with TRBJ1-5; D unclear. The DNA of the CDR3 is TGTGCCAGCAGAACTAATAGCAATCAGCCCCAGCATTTT. Its translation is CASRTNSNQPQHF.